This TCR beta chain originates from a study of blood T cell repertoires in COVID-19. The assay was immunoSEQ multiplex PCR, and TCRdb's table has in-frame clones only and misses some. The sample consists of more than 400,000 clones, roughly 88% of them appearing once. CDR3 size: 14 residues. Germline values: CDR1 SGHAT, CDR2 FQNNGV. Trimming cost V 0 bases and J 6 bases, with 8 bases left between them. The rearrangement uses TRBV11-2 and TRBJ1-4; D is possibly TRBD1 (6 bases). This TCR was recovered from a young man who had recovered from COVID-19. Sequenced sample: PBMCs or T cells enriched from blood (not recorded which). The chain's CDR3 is CASSLEGAYEKLFF. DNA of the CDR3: TGTGCCAGCAGCTTAGAGGGGGCTTATGAAAAACTGTTTTTT.